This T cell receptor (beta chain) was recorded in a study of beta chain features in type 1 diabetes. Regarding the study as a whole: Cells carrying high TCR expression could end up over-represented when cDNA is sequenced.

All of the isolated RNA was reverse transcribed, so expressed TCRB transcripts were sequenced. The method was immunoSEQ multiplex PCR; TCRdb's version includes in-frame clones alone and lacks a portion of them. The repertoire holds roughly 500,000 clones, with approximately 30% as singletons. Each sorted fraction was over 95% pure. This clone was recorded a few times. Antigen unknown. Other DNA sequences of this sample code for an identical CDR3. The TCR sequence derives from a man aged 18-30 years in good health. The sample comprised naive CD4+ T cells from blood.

The CDR3 is CASSRDGETQYF. The DNA of the CDR3 is TGTGCCAGCAGCAGGGACGGAGAGACCCAGTACTTC. This chain connects TRBV2 to TRBJ2-5, with D perhaps being TRBD1 or TRBD2 (5 bases each). Per germline, CDR1 SNHLY and CDR2 FYNNEI. V was cut by 6 bases and J by 4 bases, with 9 bases left in between. The CDR3 consists of 12 residues.